This entry concerns a single T cell receptor (beta chain). Its specificity is not known. This sample is part of a study of molecular identifiers for immune sequencing clone quantification. Sorted cell numbers of about 19,000 to 1,000,000, with 10%, 30% or 50% RNA, served as input for naive CD8 libraries. Findings of the study overall: Shared barcodes on identical TCR molecules could underestimate the sizes of highly expanded clones. Spike-in Jurkat TCR RNA from a single cell reportedly registered among about 1 million naive cells.

Methods described previously, with TCR primers listed, were used for bulk TCR libraries. TCRdb recomputed calls from the PCR reads with MiXCR, one row per CDR3 protein. The sample contains 100,000 or so distinct CDR3 sequences, around a fifth of which appear only once. Material: naive CD8+ T cells from blood, with Jurkat cell RNA spiked in. Subset defined: FACS-sorted CD8+CD4-CCR7+CD45RA+ naive T cells. This TCR was recovered from a human donor in good health. Some libraries in this study had Jurkat cell RNA spiked in.

The CDR3 DNA sequence: TGTGCCAGCAGCGCCTGGGCCTCATCCTACGAGCAGTACTTC. Its protein product is CASSAWASSYEQYF. This rearrangement joins TRBV6-5 to TRBJ2-7, with no clear D. Trimming removed 6 bases from V and 1 base from J, with 13 bases in between. Germline V gene sequence: CDR1 MNHEY, CDR2 SVGAGI. The CDR3 runs to 14 residues.